The T cell receptor (beta chain) described here comes from a study of T-cell reconstitution after alpha-beta-depleted transplantation in children. Study-wide results and limits: T-cell counts and diversity at one year post-transplant came mainly from newly produced T cells. Reportedly, alpha-beta T cells present about two months post-transplant originated from several hundred expanded clones of graft origin.

The CDR3 consists of 15 residues. CDR1 SGHRS and CDR2 YFSETQ come from the germline V gene. V lost 0 bases, J lost 4 bases, and 3 bases stayed unmatched. TCRbeta library preparation incorporated unique molecular identifiers. TCRdb ran MiXCR on the PCR reads and lists one entry per CDR3 protein. The sample has about 240,000 distinct CDR3 sequences, about 23% seen once. This clonotype was found a few times. Its antigen remains unknown. The sample in question was PBMCs, obtained before TCRalphabeta/CD19-depleted stem cell transplant. This clonotype was sampled from a girl aged 2 to 9 with Fanconi anemia, due to receive a stem cell transplant. J is TRBJ2-3 and V is TRBV5-1; 9 bases agree with TRBD1. DNA of the CDR3: TGCGCCAGCAGCTTGGAGGGACAGGGCTCAGATACGCAGTATTTT. It yields the protein CASSLEGQGSDTQYF.